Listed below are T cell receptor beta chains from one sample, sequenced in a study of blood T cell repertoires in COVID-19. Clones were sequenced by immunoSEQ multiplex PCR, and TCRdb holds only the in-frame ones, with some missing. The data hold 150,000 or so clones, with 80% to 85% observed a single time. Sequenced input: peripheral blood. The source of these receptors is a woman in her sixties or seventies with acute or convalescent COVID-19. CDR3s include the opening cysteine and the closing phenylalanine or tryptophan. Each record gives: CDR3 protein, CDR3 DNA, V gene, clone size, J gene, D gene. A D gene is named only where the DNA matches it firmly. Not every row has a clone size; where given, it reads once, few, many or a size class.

CASSQDRQNYGYTF | TGTGCCAGCAGCCAAGATAGACAAAACTATGGCTACACCTTC | TRBV4-2 | NA | TRBJ1-2 | NA
CARRAGQGYYGYTF | TGTGCCAGGAGGGCAGGACAGGGCTACTATGGCTACACCTTC | TRBV6-4 | once | TRBJ1-2 | TRBD1
CASSLAQGARHQETQYF | TGTGCCAGCAGCTTAGCTCAGGGGGCGCGTCACCAAGAGACCCAGTACTTC | TRBV7-2 | NA | TRBJ2-5 | TRBD1
CASSLDSRTGPTLF | TGTGCCAGCAGCTTAGACTCGAGGACAGGGCCAACTTTATTC | TRBV11-3 | NA | TRBJ1-2 | TRBD1
CASSAGGGDRITGELFF | TGTGCCAGCAGTGCGGGGGGAGGGGACAGGATCACCGGGGAGCTGTTTTTT | TRBV6-1 | NA | TRBJ2-2 | NA
CASSLGTAYYEQYF | TGTGCCAGCAGCTTGGGGACAGCCTATTACGAGCAGTACTTC | TRBV5-4 | NA | TRBJ2-7 | NA
CASSIGGTVGQPQHF | TGTGCCAGTAGTATAGGGGGCACCGTAGGTCAGCCCCAGCATTTT | TRBV19 | NA | TRBJ1-5 | NA
CASHQGGNTIYF | TGTGCCAGCCACCAGGGAGGAAACACCATATATTTT | TRBV6-5 | NA | TRBJ1-3 | NA
CASSLRGTFVPYGYTF | TGTGCCAGCAGCCTGCGTGGGACATTCGTCCCTTATGGCTACACCTTC | TRBV5-6 | few | TRBJ1-2 | NA
CATSAQGGTSYTF | TGTGCCACCAGTGCCCAAGGCGGCACCAGCTACACCTTC | TRBV24-1 | NA | TRBJ1-2 | NA
CASSPGTGNTDTQYF | TGCGCCAGCAGCCCCGGGACAGGTAACACAGATACGCAGTATTTT | TRBV4-3 | NA | TRBJ2-3 | TRBD1
CASSSNRDHIYGYTF | TGTGCCAGCAGCTCAAACAGGGATCACATCTATGGCTACACCTTC | TRBV9 | NA | TRBJ1-2 | NA
CAWSVRGLPSNQPQHF | TGTGCCTGGAGTGTACGGGGACTACCTAGCAATCAGCCCCAGCATTTT | TRBV30 | NA | TRBJ1-5 | NA
CASSSQEGALYGYTF | TGTGCCAGCAGCTCTCAGGAGGGGGCCCTCTATGGCTACACCTTC | TRBV5-5 | NA | TRBJ1-2 | TRBD1
CAISDQGSDIQYF | TGTGCCATCAGTGACCAGGGTTCGGACATTCAGTACTTC | TRBV10-3 | NA | TRBJ2-4 | NA
CASSLYPRGSPLHF | TGTGCCAGCAGTTTATATCCCCGGGGTTCACCCCTCCACTTT | TRBV28 | NA | TRBJ1-6 | NA